In this sample, the clone carrying this T cell receptor (beta chain) turned up many times. The data were taken from a study of T cells in Graves' hyperthyroidism and ophthalmopathy. CDR3 size: 14 residues. Unmatched junction bases numbered 9, after V lost 5 bases and J lost 10 bases. Germline CDR1 reads MNHEY; CDR2 reads SMNVEV (reference sequence). The investigators amplified TCR beta CDR3 regions from RNA transcripts. The HTBI primer set served for first-round RT-PCR of the TCR CDR3. TCRdb re-derived calls from the multiplex PCR reads in MiXCR, one entry per CDR3 protein. Of 150,000 or so distinct CDR3 sequences in the sample, 9.4% were seen once.

Sequencing input: blood. The origin of this receptor is a woman younger than 30 with Graves' hyperthyroidism that later progressed to Graves' ophthalmopathy. The rearrangement links TRBV27 to TRBJ2-7; TRBD2 matches 12 bases. The CDR3 DNA follows: TGTGCCAGCAGTCTGACTAGCGGGAGATTGGAACAGTACTTC. This sequence encodes CASSLTSGRLEQYF.